These 16 T cell receptor beta chains share one sample of origin, sequenced in a study of a mutant IDH1 vaccine in newly diagnosed glioma. Time point meaning: week 11, during vaccination. Vaccination comprised doses that each held 300 ug of mutant IDH1 20-mer peptide, plus topical imiquimod. These receptors lack a known antigen. Here immunoSEQ multiplex PCR was the method, and the copy in TCRdb shows in-frame clones only, minus some. There are 57,000 or so clones in the sample; 84% occur only once, and 3% to 4.5% lies in the top ten. Sequences were derived from PBMCs, sampled from a glioma patient whose treatment included an IDH1 peptide vaccine. The receptors come from a man aged 25 to 45 with glioma.

The chain has TRBV7-2 and TRBJ1-2, with D perhaps TRBD1 (5 bases). The CDR3 covers 13 residues. V lost 5 bases and J 4 bases, leaving 11 bases between the germline ends. Germline CDR1 and CDR2: SGHTA and FQGNSA. The CDR3 nucleotides are TGTGCCAGCAGCGATAGACAGTTCTATGGCTACACCTTC. Translating it yields CASSDRQFYGYTF.

In its sample, this clone was seen once. V gene TRBV18 combines with J gene TRBJ2-2, with 7 bases aligning to TRBD1. The germline gives CDR1 KGHSH, CDR2 LQKENI. V trimming: 2 bases; J trimming: 0 bases; junction bases outside the gene matches: 9. This CDR3 has 18 amino acids. The CDR3 DNA reads as TGTGCCAGCTCACCAGGGAACAGGGGATTTCCGAACACCGGGGAGCTGTTTTTT. As protein: CASSPGNRGFPNTGELFF.

The chain links TRBV29-1 to TRBJ1-1; D is ambiguous. The CDR3 is 13 amino acids. V shed 5 bases and J shed 4 bases, with 14 bases lying between them. CDR1 and CDR2 from the germline V gene are SQVTM and ANQGSEA. The CDR3 reads CSVTWTRTTEAFF. The DNA for the CDR3 is TGCAGCGTTACCTGGACCAGGACCACTGAAGCTTTCTTT.

This chain joins TRBV11-2 and TRBJ2-1; possible D gene TRBD2, 5 bases. Germline CDR1 reads SGHAT; CDR2 reads FQNNGV. The CDR3 has 15 residues. V lost 4 bases and J lost 2, with 12 bases in between. CDR3 DNA sequence: TGTGCCAGCAGCTCTTCACTAGTCGCCTACAATGAGCAGTTCTTC. Its protein product is CASSSSLVAYNEQFF.

The CDR3 here is CSVGTSGTDTQYF. DNA of the CDR3: TGCAGCGTTGGGACTAGCGGCACAGATACGCAGTATTTT. This chain connects TRBV29-1 to TRBJ2-3, with 9 bases identical to TRBD2. CDR1 is SQVTM and CDR2 is ANQGSEA in the germline V gene. V shed 4 bases, J shed 1 base, and the junction held 0 bases outside the gene matches. This CDR3 is built from 13 residues.

This chain connects TRBV13 to TRBJ1-1; D ambiguous. Germline CDR1 PRHDT, CDR2 FYEKMQ (reference sequence). Deletions cut 5 bases from V and 8 bases from J, with 15 bases between. The CDR3 totals 13 residues. For the CDR3, the DNA is TGTGCCAGCAGCACTATACGCGGAAACGAAGCTTTCTTT. Translation gives CASSTIRGNEAFF.

This clone was counted between two and nine times. The V and J genes are TRBV6-1 and TRBJ2-5; 9 bases line up with TRBD1. Germline loops: CDR1 MNHNS, CDR2 SASEGT. V lost 6 bases and J lost 2; bases outside the gene matches: 7. The CDR3 is 15 residues long. CDR3 DNA: TGTGCCAGCAGCGGCCCCGGGACAGGGCAAGAGACCCAGTACTTC. Amino acids: CASSGPGTGQETQYF.

This chain links TRBV7-2 with TRBJ2-3, with TRBD2 matching 9 bases. The length of the CDR3 is 16 residues. V gave up 5 bases and J gave up 11 bases; unmatched junction bases: 17. The germline gives CDR1 SGHTA, CDR2 FQGNSA. The CDR3 is CASSQMAGGGGGGQYF. CDR3 DNA: TGTGCCAGCAGCCAGATGGCTGGCGGGGGGGGCGGAGGGCAGTATTTT.

The chain is built from TRBV5-1 and TRBJ2-1; 7 bases line up with TRBD2. This CDR3 has 16 residues. Trimming took 0 bases from V and 1 from J; bases not matched to a gene: 4. Germline V gene data show CDR1 as SGHRS and CDR2 as YFSETQ. Here the CDR3 reads CASSLVVAGSYNEQFF. As DNA, the CDR3 is TGCGCCAGCAGCTTGGTAGTAGCGGGTTCCTACAATGAGCAGTTCTTC.

This rearrangement joins TRBV5-1 to TRBJ2-7; 14 bases fit TRBD2. Per the germline V gene, CDR1 is SGHRS and CDR2 is YFSETQ. The ends lost 4 bases at V and 2 bases at J; junction bases unmatched: 5. The CDR3 sequence is 16 residues long. CDR3 DNA: TGCGCCAGCAGCCAGGGGACTAGCGGGAGCCCCTACGAGCAGTACTTC. Encoded protein: CASSQGTSGSPYEQYF.

CDR3 sequence: CASSSGSTDTQYF. In DNA, the CDR3 is TGTGCCAGCAGTTCGGGAAGCACAGATACGCAGTATTTT. The chain links TRBV28 to TRBJ2-3, with TRBD2 as a possible D gene (5 bases). CDR3 length: 13 amino acids. CDR1 is MDHEN and CDR2 is SYDVKM in the germline V gene. V was trimmed by 4 bases and J by 0 bases, leaving 5 bases between them.

V and J are TRBV9 and TRBJ2-7; D ambiguous. This CDR3 spans 12 amino acids. Germline CDR1 and CDR2: SGDLS and YYNGEE. Trimming cost V 4 bases and J 0 bases, with 5 bases left between them. The CDR3 nucleotides are TGTGCCAGCAGCACTAACTCCTACGAGCAGTACTTC. It yields the protein CASSTNSYEQYF.

This chain's CDR3 is CASSVGQSYEQYF. CDR3 nucleotide sequence: TGTGCCAGTAGTGTGGGACAGTCCTACGAGCAGTACTTC. The chain links TRBV19 to TRBJ2-7; 7 bases agree with TRBD1. J gave up 1 base and V 5 bases, and 2 bases lay outside the gene matches. The CDR3 extends over 13 amino acids. Germline values: CDR1 LNHDA, CDR2 SQIVND (reference sequence).

The sample holds a few counts of this clone. The CDR3 DNA reads TGTGCCAGCAGCGCGGACAGATGGAATCGTAACAATCAGCCCCAGCATTTT. Translated: CASSADRWNRNNQPQHF. The chain links TRBV7-8 to TRBJ1-5, with D tentatively TRBD1 (6 bases). The V gene lost 5 bases and the J gene lost 3 bases, with 20 bases spanning the gap. The germline V gene encodes CDR1 SGHVS and CDR2 FQNEAQ. CDR3 length equals 17 residues.

V is TRBV14 and J is TRBJ1-2; 10 bases align to TRBD1. J lost 8 bases, V lost 1 base, and 7 bases had no gene match. Looked up from germline, CDR1 is SGHDN and CDR2 is FVKESK. CDR3 length equals 15 residues. This CDR3 is CASSQAGTGDVGYTF. The CDR3 DNA follows: TGTGCCAGCAGCCAAGCCGGGACAGGGGACGTCGGCTACACCTTC.

This sequence joins TRBV6-1 and TRBJ2-1; no definite D call. CDR3 length equals 14 residues. Trimming cost V 2 bases and J 7 bases, with 12 bases left between them. CDR1 and CDR2 from the germline V gene are MNHNS and SASEGT. The CDR3 loop is CASSEMGSGNEQFF. The CDR3 region has the DNA TGTGCCAGCAGTGAAATGGGATCTGGGAATGAGCAGTTCTTC.